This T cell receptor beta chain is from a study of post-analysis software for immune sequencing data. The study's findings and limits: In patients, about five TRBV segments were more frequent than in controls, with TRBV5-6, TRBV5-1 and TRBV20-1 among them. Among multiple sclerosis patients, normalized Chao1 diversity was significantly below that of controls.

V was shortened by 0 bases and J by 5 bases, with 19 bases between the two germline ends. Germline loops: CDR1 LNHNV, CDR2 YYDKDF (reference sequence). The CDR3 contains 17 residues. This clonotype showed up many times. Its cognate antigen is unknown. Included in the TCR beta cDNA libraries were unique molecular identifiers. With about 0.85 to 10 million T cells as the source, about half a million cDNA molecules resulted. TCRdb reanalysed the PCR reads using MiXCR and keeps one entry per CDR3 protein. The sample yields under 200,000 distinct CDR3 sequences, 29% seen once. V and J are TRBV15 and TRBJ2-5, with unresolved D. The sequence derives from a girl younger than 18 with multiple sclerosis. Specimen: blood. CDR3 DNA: TGTGCCACCAGCAGAGATAGGACCCTGGTCGGTAGGGAGACCCAGTACTTC. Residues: CATSRDRTLVGRETQYF. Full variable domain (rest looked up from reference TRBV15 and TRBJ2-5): DAMVIQNPRYQVTQFGKPVTLSCSQTLNHNVMYWYQQKSSQAPKLLFHYYDKDFNNEADTPDNFQSRRPNTSFCFLDIRSPGLGDTAMYLCATSRDRTLVGRETQYFGPGTRLLVL.